These 21 T cell receptor beta chains originate from one sample sequenced in a study of T cell repertoires and HLA-DP antigens. Libraries were prepared by immunoSEQ multiplex PCR; TCRdb keeps only in-frame clonotypes and omits some of them. The sample has about 73,000 clones; roughly 78% are singletons. Which antigens these TCRs recognize remains unknown. Specimen: CD4+ T cells from PBMCs. The receptor set was obtained from a man between 60 and 70 years old in good health and CMV-seronegative.

A word on this clone: This specimen includes other DNA sequences encoding the same CDR3. The V call is TRBV18, the J call TRBJ2-3, with D hard to call. Germline V lookup: CDR1 KGHSH, CDR2 LQKENI. The CDR3 is made up of 12 amino acids. With 3 bases removed from V and 1 base from J, the gap between germline ends came to 2 bases. This chain's CDR3 is CASSPRTDTQYF. The CDR3 DNA reads as TGTGCCAGCTCACCCCGCACAGATACGCAGTATTTT.

The chain recombines TRBV7-8 with TRBJ2-6, with no clear D. The germline V gene has CDR1 SGHVS and CDR2 FQNEAQ. Between the trimmed V and J ends, which lost 3 bases and 0 bases, there was a span of 9 bases. The CDR3 spans 16 residues. The CDR3 loop reads CASSFTSISGANVLTF. CDR3 nucleotides: TGTGCCAGCAGCTTTACTTCGATCTCTGGGGCCAACGTCCTGACTTTC.

The rearrangement uses TRBV11-2 and TRBJ2-3; tentative D call: TRBD2 (5 bases). The CDR3 contains 13 residues. Germline CDR1 and CDR2: SGHAT and FQNNGV. The V gene lost 3 bases and the J gene lost 6 bases, with 10 bases spanning the gap. In DNA form, the CDR3 reads TGTGCCAGCAGCTTGGTATTAGCGGATACGCAGTATTTT. Protein sequence: CASSLVLADTQYF.

The genes are TRBV11-2 and TRBJ2-5; D not certain. The V gene's germline CDR1 is SGHAT and CDR2 FQNNGV. The CDR3 totals 11 residues. The germline V and J ends were trimmed by 9 bases and 5 bases, with 10 bases remaining between them. CDR3: CASRADETQYF. DNA for the CDR3: TGTGCCAGTCGGGCTGACGAGACCCAGTACTTC.

The table lists this clone with a few counts. The V and J genes are TRBV5-4 and TRBJ2-7, with D possibly matching TRBD2 (5 bases). V was clipped by 1 base and J by 2 bases, with 10 bases between them. CDR3 length: 14 amino acids. Per germline, CDR1 SGHNT and CDR2 YYREEE (reference sequence). As DNA, the CDR3 is TGTGCCAGCAGCTTGTACGGGGTTACCTACGAGCAGTACTTC. Its translation is CASSLYGVTYEQYF.

This sequence joins TRBV4-3 and TRBJ2-7, with D perhaps matching TRBD1 (6 bases). Per germline, CDR1 LGHNA and CDR2 YSLEER. The CDR3 spans 15 residues. The V end lost 2 bases, the J end lost 3 bases, and 14 bases lay between the germline ends. The CDR3 bases are TGCGCCAGCAGCCAAAGGGACACTTCGAACTACGAGCAGTACTTC. It is translated as CASSQRDTSNYEQYF.

This clone showed up just once. Here the CDR3 reads CASSLGGGPYNEQFF. The CDR3 DNA reads TGTGCCAGCAGCTTGGGCGGGGGACCCTACAATGAGCAGTTCTTC. J is TRBJ2-1 and V is TRBV5-6, with 7 positions matching TRBD2. CDR1 SGHDT and CDR2 YYEEEE come from the germline V gene. V lost 0 bases, J lost 2 bases, and 2 bases stayed unmatched. This CDR3 has 15 amino acids.

The V gene is TRBV5-4, the J gene TRBJ1-1, with D uncertain. V was shortened by 4 bases and J by 7 bases, with 14 bases between the two germline ends. The CDR3 has 13 amino acids. Germline CDR1 reads SGHNT; CDR2 reads YYREEE (reference sequence). The CDR3 region has the DNA TGTGCCAGCAGCCCGCCGAGGGCAGTTGAAGCTTTCTTT. The encoded protein is CASSPPRAVEAFF.

For this clone: Mismatch with germline at one junction end may stem from a read error. The chain carries TRBV5-6 and TRBJ2-1; TRBD1 or TRBD2 may be the D gene (5 bases each). The CDR3 totals 15 residues. In germline, CDR1 is SGHDT, CDR2 YYEEEE. This chain's CDR3 is CASSWGTGSHNEQFF. As DNA, the CDR3 is TGTGCCAGCAGCTGGGGGACCGGCTCCCACAATGAGCAGTTCTTC.

The chain is built from TRBV5-1 and TRBJ2-1; TRBD2 matches at 7 bases. This CDR3 has 17 residues. J lost 0 bases, V lost 3 bases, and 9 bases had no gene match. CDR1 and CDR2 (germline): SGHRS, YFSETQ. Here the CDR3 reads CASSSASGQTSYNEQFF. Here the CDR3 DNA reads TGCGCCAGCAGCTCGGCTAGCGGACAAACCTCCTACAATGAGCAGTTCTTC.

The rearrangement links TRBV29-1 to TRBJ1-2, with D perhaps TRBD1 (5 bases). The CDR3 is made up of 13 amino acids. Between the trimmed V and J ends, which lost 4 bases and 0 bases, there was a span of 9 bases. Germline V gives CDR1 SQVTM, CDR2 ANQGSEA. CDR3 DNA: TGCAGCGTTGTTTCGGACACTAACTATGGCTACACCTTC. Translation gives CSVVSDTNYGYTF.

V usage is TRBV5-1 and J usage is TRBJ1-2, with D maybe TRBD1 (6 bases). This CDR3 comprises 14 residues. CDR1 and CDR2 from the germline V gene are SGHRS and YFSETQ. The ends were cut back, 3 bases at V and 4 bases at J, with 13 bases in the middle. The CDR3 loop is CASSSEGGPYGYTF. CDR3 bases: TGCGCCAGCAGCTCCGAAGGGGGGCCCTATGGCTACACCTTC.

This clone has a handful of counts. Here the CDR3 reads CASSLAWGQGTEAFF. CDR3 sequence (DNA): TGTGCCAGCAGCTTAGCTTGGGGGCAGGGCACTGAAGCTTTCTTT. The J gene is TRBJ1-1, the V gene TRBV11-2; tentative D call: TRBD1 (6 bases). The CDR3 is made up of 15 amino acids. The V end was cut by 1 base, the J end by 4 bases, with 13 bases between. Germline CDR1 is SGHAT and CDR2 is FQNNGV.

The rearrangement links TRBV28 to TRBJ1-5; D not resolved. This CDR3 is 15 amino acids long. Trimming pared 2 bases from V and 6 bases from J, leaving 14 bases between. CDR1 is MDHEN, CDR2 SYDVKM, per germline. The CDR3 nucleotides read TGTGCCAGCAGTTTAATAGGGATGCGGGGTCAGCCCCAGCATTTT. Its protein is CASSLIGMRGQPQHF.

V gene TRBV28 combines with J gene TRBJ1-5; unclear D gene. Per germline, CDR1 MDHEN and CDR2 SYDVKM. The CDR3 has 14 amino acids. Trimming removed 10 bases from V and 0 bases from J, with 13 bases in between. In nucleotides, the CDR3 is TGTGCCACCGATGTGGGGAATAGCAATCAGCCCCAGCATTTT. This translates into CATDVGNSNQPQHF.

The rearrangement joins TRBV2 to TRBJ2-3; 11 bases fit TRBD2. Looked up from germline, CDR1 is SNHLY and CDR2 is FYNNEI. The CDR3 has 17 amino acids. The junction had 13 bases not matched to a gene; V was cut back by 4 bases and J by 7 bases. CDR3 residues: CASSASSGGPRANTQYF. Here the CDR3 DNA reads TGTGCCAGCAGTGCTTCTAGCGGGGGGCCTCGGGCTAATACGCAGTATTTT.

The chain uses TRBV5-6 and TRBJ2-5; no reliable D call. V lost 6 bases to trimming and J lost 0 bases, with 15 bases between them. The V gene's germline CDR1 is SGHDT and CDR2 YYEEEE. This CDR3 is built from 15 residues. This CDR3 reads CASTLTGGYQETQYF. The DNA of the CDR3 is TGTGCCAGCACCCTAACCGGTGGGTACCAAGAGACCCAGTACTTC.

This chain links TRBV5-1 with TRBJ2-3; TRBD1 agrees at 7 bases. Trimming removed 3 bases from V and 2 bases from J; junction bases left unmatched: 3. CDR3 length equals 14 residues. Germline loops: CDR1 SGHRS, CDR2 YFSETQ. CDR3 region: CASSSGQPTDTQYF. DNA for the CDR3: TGCGCCAGCAGCTCGGGACAGCCCACAGATACGCAGTATTTT.

The rearrangement uses TRBV5-8 and TRBJ1-1; no firm D call. Looked up from germline, CDR1 is SGHTS and CDR2 is YDEGEE. V shed 0 bases and J shed 3 bases, with 6 bases lying between them. The CDR3 loop spans 13 amino acids. The CDR3 loop reads CASSLGLDTEAFF. The CDR3 DNA follows: TGTGCCAGCAGCTTGGGTCTGGACACTGAAGCTTTCTTT.

This chain connects TRBV2 to TRBJ1-1; TRBD1 is a possible D gene (5 bases). Germline loops: CDR1 SNHLY, CDR2 FYNNEI. V was shortened by 7 bases and J by 2 bases, with 11 bases between the two germline ends. The CDR3 loop spans 13 amino acids. The CDR3 DNA is TGTGCCAGCAATGGACAACCAAACACTGAAGCTTTCTTT. Translation: CASNGQPNTEAFF. Drawing the rest from reference TRBV2 and TRBJ1-1, the complete variable domain is EPEVTQTPSHQVTQMGQEVILRCVPISNHLYFYWYRQILGQKVEFLVSFYNNEISEKSEIFDDQFSVERPDGSNFTLKIRSTKLEDSAMYFCASNGQPNTEAFFGQGTRLTVV.

The V call is TRBV5-4, the J call TRBJ2-3, with 12 bases that match TRBD2. Germline trimming cut 4 bases from V and 6 bases from J; bases unmatched to any gene: 12. Per germline, CDR1 SGHNT and CDR2 YYREEE (reference sequence). The CDR3 consists of 17 residues. This chain's CDR3 is CASSPPPSGGARDTQYF. In DNA, the CDR3 is TGTGCCAGCAGCCCCCCCCCTAGCGGGGGGGCGCGGGATACGCAGTATTTT. Drawing the rest from reference TRBV5-4 and TRBJ2-3, the complete variable domain is ETGVTQSPTHLIKTRGQQVTLRCSSQSGHNTVSWYQQALGQGPQFIFQYYREEENGRGNFPPRFSGLQFPNYSSELNVNALELDDSALYLCASSPPPSGGARDTQYFGPGTRLTVL.